This record looks at one TCR beta chain sequence and its context. Its antigen is currently not known. This sequence may be a read error, since a much larger clone differs from it by one base. The data stem from a study of human T cells and chemical hapten exposure listed by TCRdb under 2021. Turning to the overall study: For sensitization, 2% DPC in acetone was applied to a roughly 2 cm by roughly 2 cm area of upper inner arm skin. Weekly therapeutic DPC doses were additionally applied to the scalp of patients throughout the roughly 26-week study period. Patch tests used Finn chambers with 0.01% DPC on the upper back, scored after 6 days by International Contact Dermatitis Research Group standards. The patient cohort, mostly female, included alopecia areata with under or over 50% scalp involvement, alopecia totalis and alopecia universalis. The libraries were sequenced as a pool, and the TCR yield per sample differed mostly because of small variations in library volumes within the pool. In alopecia patients, the study followed how the peripheral blood TCR repertoire changed in vivo over primary and secondary sensitization to diphenylcyclopropenone (DPC), a hapten. Patient blood was sampled pre-sensitization (week 0) and at 2, 6 and about 24 weeks after DPC sensitization. Under 30 alopecia patients gave blood for TCR sequencing at one to four time points (pre-sensitization, 2, 6 and 24 weeks).

The time point label of this sample denotes: patch test 2, 6 weeks after DPC sensitization. Per the publication, the treatment or condition label means: therapeutic diphenylcyclopropenone sensitization with weekly scalp DPC. At each patch-test visit, blood was drawn before the patch test was applied. To be eligible, patients had to be aged 18 to 70, diagnosed with alopecia and judged suitable for DPC therapy, while pregnant patients were excluded. Total RNA was isolated from unfractionated whole blood collected in Tempus Blood RNA tubes. What the authors observed across the whole study: All patients had alopecia, a presumed autoimmune disease, so their immune response might differ from that of healthy individuals. DPC sensitization did not change how many TCRs were above 1 in 1000 frequency, and no evidence was found of alterations in global repertoire structure. After repeated subsampling, changes were observed in the strength of the expansion versus patch-test correlation and in the threshold at which the correlation became significant. Patch test score correlated positively with the number of PT1 expanded TCRs, reaching significance at thresholds 8, 16 and 32 but not at 4. Expanded TCRs formed significantly more large CDR3 similarity clusters than pre-sensitization or healthy control sets, consistent with antigen-driven responses.

Library preparation employed RACE. Reads for this sample came from a NextSeq 500. Library preparation attached unique molecular identifiers to individual cDNA molecules for quantitative, reproducible TCR counting. Each blood RNA sample was used to sequence both TCR alpha and TCR beta chains. On the study's bioinformatics: A median of around 100,000 TCRs per sample was observed, with a range of about 20,000 to 700,000. The Decombinator software suite was used to annotate V, J and CDR3 in the TCR reads. For the PS versus PT1 abundance plots, all samples were subsampled to the same number of TCRs (28,000). TCRs were defined as expanded if absent before sensitization and observed at least eight times at the 2-week time point. TCRdb itself trimmed the public reads at Q25 with fastp, ran MiXCR and retained productive beta chains. Entries that share a CDR3 protein sequence are merged under the most common genes and DNA. The V and J calls reflect TCRdb's pipeline rather than the authors' work. Here the sample has a few hundred thousand distinct CDR3 sequences; about 6% occur a single time. The top ten clones comprise less than 6.5% of the sample.

This TCR was sampled from a young woman with alopecia areata. Some clones in this sample may be carry-over from other donors' samples. Sample: whole blood, taken in connection with sensitization to the hapten diphenylcyclopropenone (DPC).

The CDR3 in this case is CASIESPGGDTEAFF. The DNA sequence is TGTGCCAGCATCGAGAGCCCGGGGGGGGACACTGAAGCTTTCTTT. The receptor chain draws on TRBV12-3 or TRBV12-4 and TRBJ1-1; TRBD1 is perhaps the D gene, given 5 matching bases. The CDR3 measures 15 amino acids from cysteine to phenylalanine. CDR3 DNA is the only sequence kept; it has 45 bases, read in frame from the first base. V is shortened by 7 bases, J by 3 bases, and the region joining them spans 18 bases.